This entry concerns a single TCR beta chain. Its antigen is unknown. This sample stems from a study of cytomegalovirus exposure and HLA in healthy donors. Vbeta (60) and Jbeta (13) primers were used in the PCR. Data came from immunoSEQ multiplex PCR; TCRdb stores just in-frame clones and leaves some out. The sample holds about 190,000 clones; roughly 80% are singletons and the top ten take less than 0.85%. This CDR3 contains 15 residues. Germline V lookup: CDR1 LNHDA, CDR2 SQIVND (reference sequence). Trimming cost V 5 bases and J 0 bases, with 13 bases left between them. Overall study findings and caveats: The records held CMV serostatus as the only immune exposure information.

The receptor's source is a woman in her late teens or twenties in good health and CMV-seronegative. The chain has TRBV19 and TRBJ1-1; a weak D match, TRBD1 (5 bases). Sequencing used PBMCs. This chain's CDR3 is CASSRLTDMNTEAFF. In nucleotides, the CDR3 is TGTGCCAGTAGTCGCCTGACAGACATGAACACTGAAGCTTTCTTT.